Following are 3 T cell receptor beta chains from one sample sequenced in a study of cytomegalovirus exposure and HLA in healthy donors. With 60 Vbeta and 13 Jbeta primers, the PCR was carried out. The data were produced by immunoSEQ multiplex PCR, yet TCRdb's version contains in-frame clones alone and is incomplete. The profile shows roughly 120,000 clones, about 16% of them singletons. Sequencing was carried out using PBMCs. Every receptor here comes from a woman between 18 and 29 years old in good health and CMV-seronegative.

This clone has more than one count but fewer than ten. This chain links TRBV4-1 with TRBJ2-3, with 9 bases fitting TRBD2. CDR3 length equals 17 residues. Germline CDR1 is MGHRA and CDR2 is YSYEKL. V gave up 4 bases and J gave up 4 bases; unmatched junction bases: 12. CDR3 amino acids: CASSLLGGSGSSDTQYF. In nucleotides, the CDR3 is TGCGCCAGCAGCCTTCTTGGGGGTAGCGGGAGTTCAGATACGCAGTATTTT.

This clone was seen a few times. CDR3 amino acids: CASSDGLTKPQHF. In nucleotides, the CDR3 is TGTGCCAGCAGTGATGGTTTAACTAAGCCCCAGCATTTT. The rearrangement joins TRBV6-1 to TRBJ1-5; D remains unclear. This CDR3 comprises 13 residues. V lost 3 bases to trimming and J lost 8 bases, with 11 bases between them. CDR1 MNHNS and CDR2 SASEGT come from the germline V gene.

The chain combines TRBV10-3 with TRBJ2-3, with 12 bases fitting TRBD2. CDR3 length: 18 amino acids. Germline loops: CDR1 ENHRY, CDR2 SYGVKD. With V trimmed by 3 bases and J by 1 base, 8 bases remained unmatched. The CDR3 DNA reads as TGTGCCATCAGTGAATCGGCTAGCGGGAGGGCCGGCACAGATACGCAGTATTTT. This sequence encodes CAISESASGRAGTDTQYF.